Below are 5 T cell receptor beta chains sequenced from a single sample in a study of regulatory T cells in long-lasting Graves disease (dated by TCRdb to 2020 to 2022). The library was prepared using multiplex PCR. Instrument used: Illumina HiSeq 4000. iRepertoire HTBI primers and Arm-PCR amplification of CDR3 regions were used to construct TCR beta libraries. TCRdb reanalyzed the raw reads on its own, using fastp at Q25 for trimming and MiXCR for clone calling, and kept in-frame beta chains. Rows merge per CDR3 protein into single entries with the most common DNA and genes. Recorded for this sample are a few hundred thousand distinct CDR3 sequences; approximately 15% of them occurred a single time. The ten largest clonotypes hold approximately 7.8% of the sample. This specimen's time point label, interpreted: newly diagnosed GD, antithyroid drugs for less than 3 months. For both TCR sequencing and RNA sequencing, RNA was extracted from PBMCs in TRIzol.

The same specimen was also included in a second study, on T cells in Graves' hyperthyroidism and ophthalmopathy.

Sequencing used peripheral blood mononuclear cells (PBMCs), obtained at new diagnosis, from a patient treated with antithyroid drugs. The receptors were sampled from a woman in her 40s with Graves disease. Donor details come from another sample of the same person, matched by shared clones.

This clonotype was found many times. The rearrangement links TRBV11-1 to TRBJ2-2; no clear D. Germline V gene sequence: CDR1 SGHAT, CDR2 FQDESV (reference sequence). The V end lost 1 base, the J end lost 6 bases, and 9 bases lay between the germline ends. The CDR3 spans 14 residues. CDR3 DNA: TGTGCCAGCAGCTTAGGAAGAGTCGCCGGGGAGCTGTTTTTT. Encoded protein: CASSLGRVAGELFF. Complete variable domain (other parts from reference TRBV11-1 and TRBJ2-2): EAEVAQSPRYKITEKSQAVAFWCDPISGHATLYWYRQILGQGPELLVQFQDESVVDDSQLPKDRFSAERLKGVDSTLKIQPAELGDSAMYLCASSLGRVAGELFFGEGSRLTVL.

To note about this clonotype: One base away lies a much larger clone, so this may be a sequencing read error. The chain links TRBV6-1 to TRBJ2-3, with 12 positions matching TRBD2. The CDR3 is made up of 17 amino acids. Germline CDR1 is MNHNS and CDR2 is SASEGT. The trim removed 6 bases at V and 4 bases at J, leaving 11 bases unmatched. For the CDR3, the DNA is TGTGCCAGCAGCCACCACTCGACTAGCGGGAGTGCAGATACGCAGTATTTT. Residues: CASSHHSTSGSADTQYF.

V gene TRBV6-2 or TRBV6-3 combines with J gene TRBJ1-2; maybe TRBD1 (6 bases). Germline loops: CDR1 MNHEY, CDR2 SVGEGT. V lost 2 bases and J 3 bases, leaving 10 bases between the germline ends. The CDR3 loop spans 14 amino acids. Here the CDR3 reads CASSYGGLDYGYTF. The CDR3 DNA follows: TGTGCCAGCAGTTACGGGGGGCTGGACTATGGCTACACCTTC.

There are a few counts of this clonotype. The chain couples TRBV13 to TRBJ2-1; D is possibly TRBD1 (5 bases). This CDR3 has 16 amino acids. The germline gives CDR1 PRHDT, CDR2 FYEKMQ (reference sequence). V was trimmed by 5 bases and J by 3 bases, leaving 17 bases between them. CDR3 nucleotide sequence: TGTGCCAGCAGCAGAAAAGACAGAGGATTCTACAATGAGCAGTTCTTC. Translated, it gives CASSRKDRGFYNEQFF.

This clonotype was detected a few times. The CDR3 here is CATSGQGGVYNEQFF. The CDR3 DNA is TGTGCCACCAGTGGGCAGGGGGGGGTTTACAATGAGCAGTTCTTC. The rearrangement joins TRBV24-1 to TRBJ2-1; D could derive from TRBD1 or TRBD2 (7 bases each). There are 15 residues in the CDR3. Germline loops: CDR1 KGHDR, CDR2 SFDVKD. V lost 5 bases to trimming and J lost 4 bases, with 14 bases between them.